Presented here are 27 T cell receptor beta chains from one specimen sequenced in a study of PD-1 blockade in classical Hodgkin lymphoma. Here immunoSEQ multiplex PCR was the method, and the copy in TCRdb shows in-frame clones only, minus some. This table has tens of thousands of clones, more than 75% appearing once. Each patient relapsed following autologous stem cell transplantation, and prior brentuximab vedotin exposure differed. This specimen was peripheral blood mononuclear cells (PBMCs), taken before the second cycle of nivolumab. The source is a human donor with classical Hodgkin lymphoma.

The J gene is TRBJ2-5, the V gene TRBV6-5; D is uncertain. Germline lookup yields CDR1 MNHEY and CDR2 SVGAGI. The CDR3 length is 12 residues. The ends were cut back, 5 bases at V and 5 bases at J, with 9 bases in the middle. The CDR3 loop is CASSDPAETQYF. CDR3 bases: TGTGCCAGCAGTGACCCCGCGGAGACCCAGTACTTC.

This clone was recorded once. This sequence joins TRBV5-1 and TRBJ1-1, with 8 bases identical to TRBD1. The CDR3 is 13 residues long. With 3 bases clipped from V and 4 bases from J, the junction kept 2 bases outside the gene matches. Germline V gives CDR1 SGHRS, CDR2 YFSETQ. The CDR3 sequence: CASSSGQGTEAFF. The CDR3 DNA reads TGCGCCAGCAGCTCAGGACAGGGCACTGAAGCTTTCTTT. Variable domain in full (rest from reference TRBV5-1 and TRBJ1-1): KAGVTQTPRYLIKTRGQQVTLSCSPISGHRSVSWYQQTPGQGLQFLFEYFSETQRNKGNFPGRFSGRQFSNSRSEMNVSTLELGDSALYLCASSSGQGTEAFFGQGTRLTVV.

This sequence joins TRBV7-9 and TRBJ1-1; D call uncertain. Germline lookup yields CDR1 SEHNR and CDR2 FQNEAQ (reference sequence). The ends were cut back, 5 bases at V and 0 bases at J, with 10 bases in the middle. This CDR3 has 14 residues. As DNA, the CDR3 is TGTGCCAGCAGCCCAGGTATTATGAACACTGAAGCTTTCTTT. Amino acids: CASSPGIMNTEAFF.

DNA for the CDR3: TGCGCCAGCAGCTTGGAGGACAGGACAATTACTGAAGCTTTCTTT. Amino acids: CASSLEDRTITEAFF. V usage is TRBV5-1 and J usage is TRBJ1-1; 7 bases match TRBD1. J gave up 5 bases and V 0 bases, and 7 bases lay outside the gene matches. Germline CDR1 reads SGHRS; CDR2 reads YFSETQ. This CDR3 is built from 15 residues.

This sequence joins TRBV5-6 and TRBJ1-2, with a possible D match to TRBD1 (5 bases). From germline, CDR1 is SGHDT and CDR2 YYEEEE. CDR3 size: 15 residues. V was cut by 0 bases and J by 7 bases, with 16 bases left in between. The CDR3 region is CASSLAAGWQGGYTF. CDR3 nucleotides: TGTGCCAGCAGCTTGGCGGCAGGGTGGCAGGGTGGCTACACCTTC.

The gene calls are TRBV19 and TRBJ2-7; D is unresolved. V was shortened by 4 bases and J by 5 bases, with 12 bases between the two germline ends. The CDR3 runs 13 residues. Per germline, CDR1 LNHDA and CDR2 SQIVND (reference sequence). The CDR3 sequence: CASSKAAGNEQYF. Here the CDR3 DNA reads TGTGCCAGTAGTAAGGCAGCTGGGAACGAGCAGTACTTC.

This rearrangement joins TRBV5-1 to TRBJ1-1; D remains ambiguous. The CDR3 is 15 residues long. CDR1 SGHRS and CDR2 YFSETQ come from the germline V gene. The V end lost 0 bases, the J end lost 1 base, and 10 bases lay between the germline ends. The CDR3 DNA reads as TGCGCCAGCAGCTTGGAGGCCCGTCAGAACACTGAAGCTTTCTTT. It is translated as CASSLEARQNTEAFF.

The chain is built from TRBV5-5 and TRBJ2-7; TRBD2 matches 11 bases. Germline V gives CDR1 SGHKS, CDR2 YYEKEE (reference sequence). Germline trimming cut 2 bases from V and 1 base from J; bases unmatched to any gene: 2. The CDR3 spans 15 residues. CDR3 nucleotide sequence: TGTGCCAGCAGCTTTGGACTAGCGGGTTCCTACGAGCAGTACTTC. It is translated as CASSFGLAGSYEQYF.

The table lists this clone with a count of one. V usage is TRBV11-2 and J usage is TRBJ2-6; D ambiguous. V lost 5 bases and J 4 bases, leaving 15 bases between the germline ends. The germline V gene has CDR1 SGHAT and CDR2 FQNNGV. The CDR3 covers 16 residues. CDR3 nucleotide sequence: TGTGCCAGCAGCCCCCTCTCGAGCCGAGGGGCCAACGTCCTGACTTTC. Translation gives CASSPLSSRGANVLTF. Supplemented by reference TRBV11-2 and TRBJ2-6, the full variable domain reads EAGVAQSPRYKIIEKRQSVAFWCNPISGHATLYWYQQILGQGPKLLIQFQNNGVVDDSQLPKDRFSAERLKGVDSTLKIQPAKLEDSAVYLCASSPLSSRGANVLTFGAGSRLTVL.

The gene calls are TRBV5-1 and TRBJ2-7, with D unclear. The CDR3 runs to 13 residues. Germline lookup yields CDR1 SGHRS and CDR2 YFSETQ. V shed 0 bases and J shed 2 bases, with 6 bases lying between them. The CDR3 sequence: CASSLGHPYEQYF. The CDR3, as DNA: TGCGCCAGCAGCTTGGGACACCCCTACGAGCAGTACTTC.

V usage is TRBV9 and J usage is TRBJ1-5; D gene ambiguous. CDR1 SGDLS and CDR2 YYNGEE come from the germline V gene. This CDR3 comprises 14 residues. The germline V and J ends were trimmed by 4 bases and 0 bases, with 8 bases remaining between them. CDR3 sequence (DNA): TGTGCCAGCAGCCCAAGAGATAGCAATCAGCCCCAGCATTTT. It translates to CASSPRDSNQPQHF. Full variable domain (outside the CDR3, taken from reference TRBV9 and TRBJ1-5): DSGVTQTPKHLITATGQRVTLRCSPRSGDLSVYWYQQSLDQGLQFLIQYYNGEERAKGNILERFSAQQFPDLHSELNLSSLELGDSALYFCASSPRDSNQPQHFGDGTRLSIL.

V usage is TRBV4-3 and J usage is TRBJ2-7; D possibly corresponds to TRBD1 (5 bases). V was shortened by 0 bases and J by 0 bases, with 9 bases between the two germline ends. The CDR3 runs 15 residues. Germline-derived CDR1 and CDR2 are LGHNA and YSLEER. CDR3 coding DNA: TGCGCCAGCAGCCAAGACCAGGACACCTCCTACGAGCAGTACTTC. Translated: CASSQDQDTSYEQYF.

In its sample, this clone is medium-sized (0.01 to 0.1%). This chain uses TRBV5-1 with TRBJ1-2; D is unclear. CDR1 and CDR2 from the germline V gene are SGHRS and YFSETQ. V lost 5 bases and J lost 3, with 11 bases in between. The CDR3 extends over 13 amino acids. This CDR3 is CASRSPEDYGYTF. CDR3 DNA sequence: TGCGCCAGCAGGTCTCCCGAAGACTATGGCTACACCTTC.

This sequence joins TRBV4-3 and TRBJ2-3; 9 bases agree with TRBD2. The CDR3 is 17 amino acids. Germline CDR1 is LGHNA and CDR2 is YSLEER. V shed 0 bases and J 8 bases; nucleotides not matched to a gene: 12. The CDR3 nucleotides are TGCGCCAGCAGCCAAGAGCCAGCGGGGGGACTACAAGGTACGCAGTATTTT. Protein: CASSQEPAGGLQGTQYF.

This chain connects TRBV6-4 to TRBJ2-7; the match to TRBD1 covers 7 bases. The CDR3 covers 14 residues. Germline assignment: CDR1 MRHNA and CDR2 SNTAGT. Trimming removed 3 bases from V and 6 bases from J; junction bases left unmatched: 8. CDR3 in DNA: TGTGCCAGCAGTGAAACAGGGGAAATCGGCGAGCAGTACTTC. It is translated as CASSETGEIGEQYF.

The chain uses TRBV30 and TRBJ1-3, with a tentative D call TRBD1 (6 bases). The germline CDR1 and CDR2 sequences are GTSNPN and SVGIG (reference sequence). This CDR3 region has 15 residues. Trimming took off 2 bases at V and 0 bases at J, with 11 bases between the two ends. CDR3 nucleotide sequence: TGTGCCTGGAGTACTGACAGGATCTCTGGAAACACCATATATTTT. Translation gives CAWSTDRISGNTIYF.

The V gene is TRBV18, the J gene TRBJ1-1; 9 bases align to TRBD1. The CDR3 loop spans 16 amino acids. V dropped 3 bases and J dropped 3; count of bases not matched to a gene: 8. Germline lookup yields CDR1 KGHSH and CDR2 LQKENI. The CDR3 sequence: CASSPTLTGGYTEAFF. CDR3 sequence (DNA): TGTGCCAGCTCACCGACTCTGACAGGGGGGTACACTGAAGCTTTCTTT.

This chain links TRBV5-6 with TRBJ2-3; 8 bases are a match to TRBD2. With V trimmed by 4 bases and J by 4 bases, 14 bases remained unmatched. Germline values: CDR1 SGHDT, CDR2 YYEEEE. The CDR3 length is 17 residues. CDR3 protein: CASSPSPGRADADTQYF. CDR3 DNA: TGTGCCAGCAGCCCGAGCCCCGGGAGGGCCGATGCAGATACGCAGTATTTT. Combining the CDR3 with reference TRBV5-6 and TRBJ2-3 gives the whole variable domain DAGVTQSPTHLIKTRGQQVTLRCSPKSGHDTVSWYQQALGQGPQFIFQYYEEEERQRGNFPDRFSGHQFPNYSSELNVNALLLGDSALYLCASSPSPGRADADTQYFGPGTRLTVL.

The V and J genes are TRBV14 and TRBJ2-7; D is uncertain. There are 11 residues in the CDR3. Germline CDR1 and CDR2: SGHDN and FVKESK. The ends were cut back, 1 base at V and 7 bases at J, with 5 bases in the middle. The CDR3 DNA follows: TGTGCCAGCAGCCAAGTAGATGAGCAGTACTTC. Its protein product is CASSQVDEQYF. Complete variable domain (other parts from reference TRBV14 and TRBJ2-7): EAGVTQFPSHSVIEKGQTVTLRCDPISGHDNLYWYRRVMGKEIKFLLHFVKESKQDESGMPNNRFLAERTGGTYSTLKVQPAELEDSGVYFCASSQVDEQYFGPGTRLTVT.

This clone has a single count. This sequence joins TRBV7-2 and TRBJ2-5, with 11 bases matching TRBD2. This CDR3 spans 17 amino acids. V lost 1 base to trimming and J lost 2 bases; unmatched junction nucleotides: 6. The V gene's germline CDR1 is SGHTA and CDR2 FQGNSA. In DNA form, the CDR3 reads TGTGCCAGCAGCTTAGACCTAGCGGGGGGCCCTCAAGAGACCCAGTACTTC. It yields the protein CASSLDLAGGPQETQYF.

The chain carries TRBV28 and TRBJ2-6, with a weak D call TRBD1 (6 bases). The germline V gene has CDR1 MDHEN and CDR2 SYDVKM. The length of the CDR3 is 14 residues. Deletions cut 3 bases from V and 5 bases from J, with 8 bases between. CDR3 sequence: CASSFQGRANVLTF. DNA for the CDR3: TGTGCCAGCAGTTTTCAGGGGCGGGCCAACGTCCTGACTTTC.

V usage is TRBV19 and J usage is TRBJ2-1; TRBD2 matches at 8 bases. Germline trimming cut 5 bases from V and 9 bases from J; bases unmatched to any gene: 6. CDR1 and CDR2 (germline): LNHDA, SQIVND (reference sequence). The CDR3 loop spans 13 amino acids. Here the CDR3 reads CASSPGGAVEQFF. The CDR3 nucleotides are TGTGCCAGTAGTCCCGGGGGGGCAGTTGAGCAGTTCTTC.

The chain employs TRBV10-3 and TRBJ2-7; the match to TRBD2 covers 8 bases. V lost 2 bases, J lost 12 bases, and 18 bases stayed unmatched. This CDR3 is 16 amino acids long. The germline V gene has CDR1 ENHRY and CDR2 SYGVKD. The CDR3 here is CAISEDGGGRRDPWYF. The CDR3 nucleotides read TGTGCCATCAGTGAGGACGGGGGGGGCCGCAGGGACCCTTGGTACTTC.

The chain has TRBV5-4 and TRBJ2-1; 8 bases are a match to TRBD2. The ends lost 0 bases at V and 5 bases at J; junction bases unmatched: 7. The CDR3 length is 16 residues. Looked up from germline, CDR1 is SGHNT and CDR2 is YYREEE (reference sequence). The CDR3 coding sequence is TGTGCCAGCAGCTTGGCGGGGGGGGCAGTCAACAATGAGCAGTTCTTC. As protein: CASSLAGGAVNNEQFF.

This clone was observed once. This chain links TRBV14 with TRBJ2-5; D gene unclear. V gave up 1 base and J gave up 7 bases, with 10 bases separating them. Looked up from germline, CDR1 is SGHDN and CDR2 is FVKESK. The CDR3 runs 13 residues. CDR3 amino acids: CASSQGALGTQYF. The CDR3 nucleotides are TGTGCCAGCAGCCAAGGGGCCTTAGGGACCCAGTACTTC.

The rearrangement links TRBV7-6 to TRBJ2-1; a weak D match, TRBD1 (6 bases). V lost 5 bases and J 3 bases, leaving 14 bases between the germline ends. Looked up from germline, CDR1 is SGHVS and CDR2 is FNYEAQ. This CDR3 spans 15 amino acids. CDR3 residues: CASSQIRGSYNEQFF. The CDR3 DNA reads as TGTGCCAGCAGCCAGATCAGGGGAAGCTACAATGAGCAGTTCTTC.

V is TRBV5-4 and J is TRBJ2-2, with 12 bases that match TRBD2. J lost 4 bases, V lost 10 bases, and 8 bases had no gene match. The length of the CDR3 is 15 residues. CDR1 and CDR2 from the germline V gene are SGHNT and YYREEE (reference sequence). The CDR3 is CAFGLAGLATGELFF. The DNA of the CDR3 is TGTGCCTTCGGACTAGCGGGGCTCGCCACCGGGGAGCTGTTTTTT.